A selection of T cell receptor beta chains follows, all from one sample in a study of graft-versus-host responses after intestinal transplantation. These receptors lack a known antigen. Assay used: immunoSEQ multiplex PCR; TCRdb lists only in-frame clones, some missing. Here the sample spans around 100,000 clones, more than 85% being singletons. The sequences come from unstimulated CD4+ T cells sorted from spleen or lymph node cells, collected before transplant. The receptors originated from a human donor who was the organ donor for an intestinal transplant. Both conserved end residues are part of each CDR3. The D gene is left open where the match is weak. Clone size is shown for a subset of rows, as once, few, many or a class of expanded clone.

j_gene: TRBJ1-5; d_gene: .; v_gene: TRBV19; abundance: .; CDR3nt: TGTGCCAGTAGAACACCGAATCAGCCCCAGCATTTT; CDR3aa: CASRTPNQPQHF
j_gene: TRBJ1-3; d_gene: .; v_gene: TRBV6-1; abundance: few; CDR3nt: TGTGCCAGCAGTGAAATCGGGGGAAACACCATATATTTT; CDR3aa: CASSEIGGNTIYF
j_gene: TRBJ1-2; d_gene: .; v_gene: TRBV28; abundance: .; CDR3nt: TGTGCCAGCAGTTTAAACGACAGAGTCTATGGCTACACCTTC; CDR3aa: CASSLNDRVYGYTF
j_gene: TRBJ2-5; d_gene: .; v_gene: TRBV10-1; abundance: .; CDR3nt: TGCGCCAGCAGTGAGTCAGGGGGGCCCAAGACCCAGTACTTC; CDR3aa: CASSESGGPKTQYF
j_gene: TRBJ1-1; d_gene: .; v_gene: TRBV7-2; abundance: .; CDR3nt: TGTGCCAGCAGCGGGCCTAAAGCTTTCTTT; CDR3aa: CASSGPKAFF
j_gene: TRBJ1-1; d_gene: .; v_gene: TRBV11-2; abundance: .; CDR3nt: TGTGCCAGCAGCTTTTCAGGTGGAGGGTTGACTGAAGCTTTCTTT; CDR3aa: CASSFSGGGLTEAFF
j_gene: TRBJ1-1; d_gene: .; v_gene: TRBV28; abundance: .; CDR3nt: TGTGCCAGCAGTTTACTGCCGACAGGTGAAGCTTTCTTT; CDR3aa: CASSLLPTGEAFF
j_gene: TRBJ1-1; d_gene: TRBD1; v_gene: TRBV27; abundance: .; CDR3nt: TGTGCCAGCAGTTTACGAGGACAGGGACGAGCTTTCTTT; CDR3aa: CASSLRGQGRAFF
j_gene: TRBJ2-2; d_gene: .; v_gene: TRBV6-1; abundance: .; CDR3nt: TGTGCCAGCTGTAGGACAGCGAACACCGGGGAGCTGTTTTTT; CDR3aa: CASCRTANTGELFF
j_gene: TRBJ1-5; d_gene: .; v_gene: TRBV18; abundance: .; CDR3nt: TGTGCCAGCTCACTCGGGAACTATCAGCCCCAGCATTTT; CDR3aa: CASSLGNYQPQHF
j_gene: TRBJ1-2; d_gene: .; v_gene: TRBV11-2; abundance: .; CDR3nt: TGTGCCAGCAGCTTAAAGAACTGGAACTATGGCTACACCTTC; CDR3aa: CASSLKNWNYGYTF
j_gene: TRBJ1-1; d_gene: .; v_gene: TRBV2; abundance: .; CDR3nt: TGTGCCAGCAGTCTCCAATCACAAGCTTTCTTT; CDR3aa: CASSLQSQAFF
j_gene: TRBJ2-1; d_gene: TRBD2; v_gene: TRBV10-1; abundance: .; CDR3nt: TGCGCCAGCAAGAGCGGGGGGGGCCGGTACAATGAGCAGTTCTTC; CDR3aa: CASKSGGGRYNEQFF
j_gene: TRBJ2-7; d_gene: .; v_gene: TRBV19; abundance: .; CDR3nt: TGTGCCAGCTCAGGGGGGAGCTCCTACGAGCAGTACTTC; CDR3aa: CASSGGSSYEQYF
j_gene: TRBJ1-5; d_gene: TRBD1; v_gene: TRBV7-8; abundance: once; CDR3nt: TGTGCCAGCAGCTTGCCCCCGGGACAGGTCTTCGGTCAGCCCCAGCATTTT; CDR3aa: CASSLPPGQVFGQPQHF
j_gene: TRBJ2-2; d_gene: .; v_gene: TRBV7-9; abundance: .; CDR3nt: TGTGCCAGCACCCGGGATGTCGGGGAGCTGTTTTTT; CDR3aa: CASTRDVGELFF
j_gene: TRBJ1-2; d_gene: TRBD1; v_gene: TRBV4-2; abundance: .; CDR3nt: TGTGCCAGCAGCCCCCCCGAGACAGGGAACTATGGCTACACCTTC; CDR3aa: CASSPPETGNYGYTF
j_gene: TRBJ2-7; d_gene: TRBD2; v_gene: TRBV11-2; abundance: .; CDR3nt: TGTGCCAGCAGCTTAGGACTAGCGGGGACCTACGAGCAGTACTTC; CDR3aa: CASSLGLAGTYEQYF
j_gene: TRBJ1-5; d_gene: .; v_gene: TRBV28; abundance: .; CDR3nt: TGTGCCAGCTCCCTCGGGGGTGGCAATCAGCCCCAGCATTTT; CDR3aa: CASSLGGGNQPQHF
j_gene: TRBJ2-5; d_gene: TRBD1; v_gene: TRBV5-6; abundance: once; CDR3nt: TGTGCCAGCAGCTTGGTGCAGGGGGCAGGGGAGCAGTACTTC; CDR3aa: CASSLVQGAGEQYF
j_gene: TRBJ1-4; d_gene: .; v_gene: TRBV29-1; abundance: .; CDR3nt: TGCAGCGTTCTTTTGGGAGGCGATGCAACTAATGAAAAACTGTTTTTT; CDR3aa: CSVLLGGDATNEKLFF
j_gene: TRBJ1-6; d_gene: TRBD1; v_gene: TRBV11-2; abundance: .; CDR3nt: TGTGCCAGCAGCCACGAGGGACAGCAAAATTCACCCCTCCACTTT; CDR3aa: CASSHEGQQNSPLHF
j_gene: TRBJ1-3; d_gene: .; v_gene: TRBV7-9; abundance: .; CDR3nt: TGTGCCAGCAGCACCGCAACGACCTCTGGAAACACCATATATTTT; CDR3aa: CASSTATTSGNTIYF
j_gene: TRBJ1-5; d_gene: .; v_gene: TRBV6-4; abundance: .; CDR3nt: TGTGCCAGCAGTGAGGAGGGCAATCAGCCCCAGCATTTT; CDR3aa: CASSEEGNQPQHF
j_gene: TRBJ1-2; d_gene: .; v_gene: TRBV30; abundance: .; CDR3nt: TGTGCCTGGTCAGAGGTCAACTATGGCTACACCTTC; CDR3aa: CAWSEVNYGYTF
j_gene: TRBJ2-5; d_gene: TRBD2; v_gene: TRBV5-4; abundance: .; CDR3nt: TGTGCCAGCAGCTTCCAGCGGGGGGGCCAAGAGACCCAGTACTTC; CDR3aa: CASSFQRGGQETQYF
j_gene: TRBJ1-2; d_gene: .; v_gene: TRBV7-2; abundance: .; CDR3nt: TGTGCCAGCAGTCCTCCCGGGACCTTCTATGGCTACACCTTC; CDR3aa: CASSPPGTFYGYTF
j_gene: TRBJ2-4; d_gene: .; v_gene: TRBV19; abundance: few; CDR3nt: TGTGCCAGTAGTATGCGCGCCGGGGGCATTCAGTACTTC; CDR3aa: CASSMRAGGIQYF
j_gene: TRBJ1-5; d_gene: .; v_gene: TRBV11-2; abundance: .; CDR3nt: TGTGCCAGCAGCTTAGACCAGGGGAATGGTCAGCCCCAGCATTTT; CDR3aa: CASSLDQGNGQPQHF
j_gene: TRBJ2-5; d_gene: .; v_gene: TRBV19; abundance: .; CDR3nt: TGTGCCAGTAGTACCGGGGCTACCCAAGAGACCCAGTACTTC; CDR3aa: CASSTGATQETQYF
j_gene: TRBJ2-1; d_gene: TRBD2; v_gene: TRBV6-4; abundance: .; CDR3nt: TGTGCCAGCAGTAGCGGGAGCTCCTACAATGAGCAGTTCTTC; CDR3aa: CASSSGSSYNEQFF
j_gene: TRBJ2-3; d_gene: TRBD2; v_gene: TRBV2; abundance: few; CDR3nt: TGTGCCAGCAGTGGAGGGAGGGGATTCACAGATACGCAGTATTTT; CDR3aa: CASSGGRGFTDTQYF
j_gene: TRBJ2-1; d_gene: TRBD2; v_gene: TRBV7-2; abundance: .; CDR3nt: TGTGCCAGCAGCTTAGCGACTAGCGGGCACAGCTCCTACAATGAGCAGTTCTTC; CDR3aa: CASSLATSGHSSYNEQFF
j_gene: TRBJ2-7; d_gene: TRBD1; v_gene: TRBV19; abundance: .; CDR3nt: TGTGCCAGTAGCCAGGAGAGGGGGCCCTACGAGCAGTACTTC; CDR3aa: CASSQERGPYEQYF
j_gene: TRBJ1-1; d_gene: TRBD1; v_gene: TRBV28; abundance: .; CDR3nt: TGTGCCAGCAGCCTGCAGGGGGTAAGCACTGAAGCTTTCTTT; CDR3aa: CASSLQGVSTEAFF
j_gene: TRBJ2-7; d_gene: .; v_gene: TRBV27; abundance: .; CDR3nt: TGTGCCAGCAGGACAACAGTAGGGGGGATCTACGAGCAGTACTTC; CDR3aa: CASRTTVGGIYEQYF
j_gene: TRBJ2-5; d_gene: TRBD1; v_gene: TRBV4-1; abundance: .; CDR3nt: TGCGCCAGCAGCCGGACAGGGGGCGGGGGGACTGTCGAGACCCAGTACTTC; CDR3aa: CASSRTGGGGTVETQYF
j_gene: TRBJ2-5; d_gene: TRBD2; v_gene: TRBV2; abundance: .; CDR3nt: TGTGCCAGCAGGGGGAGACTAGCGGGGGGGATAAAGACCCAGTACTTC; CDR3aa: CASRGRLAGGIKTQYF
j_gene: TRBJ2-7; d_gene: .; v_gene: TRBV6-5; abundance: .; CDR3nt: TGTGCCAGCGCCGAGGGGGGGCGCTCCTACGAGCAGTACTTC; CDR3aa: CASAEGGRSYEQYF
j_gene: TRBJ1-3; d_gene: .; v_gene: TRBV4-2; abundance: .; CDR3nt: TGTGCCAGCAGCCAAGAACTATCTGGGTCTGGAAACACCATATATTTT; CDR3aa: CASSQELSGSGNTIYF
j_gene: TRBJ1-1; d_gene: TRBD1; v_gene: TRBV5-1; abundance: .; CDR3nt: TGCGCCAGCACCCCCGGACAGGGCGGCACTGAAGCTTTCTTT; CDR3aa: CASTPGQGGTEAFF
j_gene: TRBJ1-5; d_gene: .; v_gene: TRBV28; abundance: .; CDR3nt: TGTGCCAGCACCCTTTTGGGTTCGGGCAATCAGCCCCAGCATTTT; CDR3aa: CASTLLGSGNQPQHF
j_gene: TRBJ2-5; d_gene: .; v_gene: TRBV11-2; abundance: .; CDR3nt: TGTGCCAGCAGCCCGGTTGGAGCCTGGGAGACCCAGTACTTC; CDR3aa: CASSPVGAWETQYF
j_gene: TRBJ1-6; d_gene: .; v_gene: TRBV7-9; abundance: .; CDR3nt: TGTGCCAGCTCGGATTATTCACCCCTCCACTTT; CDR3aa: CASSDYSPLHF
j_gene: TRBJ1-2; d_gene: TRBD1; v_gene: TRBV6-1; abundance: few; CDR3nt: TGTGCCAGCAACCCGACAGGGAGGGACTATGGCTACACCTTC; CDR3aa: CASNPTGRDYGYTF
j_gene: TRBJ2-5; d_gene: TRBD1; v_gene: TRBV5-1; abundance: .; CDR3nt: TGCGCCAGCAGCCATGCCGGGACAGGGGGTCCCCAAGAGACCCAGTACTTC; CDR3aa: CASSHAGTGGPQETQYF
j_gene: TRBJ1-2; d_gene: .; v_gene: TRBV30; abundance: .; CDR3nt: TGTGCCTGGAGTCGGGGCCGGGGGAACTATGGCTACACCTTC; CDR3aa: CAWSRGRGNYGYTF
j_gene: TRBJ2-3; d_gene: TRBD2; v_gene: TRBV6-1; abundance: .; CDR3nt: TGTGCCAGCAGTGTTCGGCCGGCGGGGGTATCTAGCACAGATACGCAGTATTTT; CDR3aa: CASSVRPAGVSSTDTQYF
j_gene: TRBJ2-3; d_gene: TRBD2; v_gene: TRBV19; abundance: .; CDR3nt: TGTGCCAGTAAACTAGCGGGGGGTATCTCAGATACGCAGTATTTT; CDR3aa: CASKLAGGISDTQYF
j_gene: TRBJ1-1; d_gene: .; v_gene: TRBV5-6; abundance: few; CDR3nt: TGTGCCAGCAGCTTTAGGGTCACTGAAGCTTTCTTT; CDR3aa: CASSFRVTEAFF
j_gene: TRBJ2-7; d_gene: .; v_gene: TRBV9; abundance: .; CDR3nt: TGTGCCAGCAGCGTAGCTGGCAGGGAAGGAGAGCAGTACTTC; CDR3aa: CASSVAGREGEQYF
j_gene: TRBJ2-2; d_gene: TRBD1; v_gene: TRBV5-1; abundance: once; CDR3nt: TGCGCCAGCAGCCTTAGGACAGGGGGCGTGGACACCGGGGAGCTGTTTTTT; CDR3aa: CASSLRTGGVDTGELFF
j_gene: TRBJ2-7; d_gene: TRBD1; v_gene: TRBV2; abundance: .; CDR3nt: TGTGCCAGCAGAGGGACAGTGTCACCGATAGTCTACGAGCAGTACTTC; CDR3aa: CASRGTVSPIVYEQYF
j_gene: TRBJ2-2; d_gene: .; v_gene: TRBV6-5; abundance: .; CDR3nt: TGTGCCAGCAGCCAGCTCGCAGCCGGGGAGCTGTTTTTT; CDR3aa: CASSQLAAGELFF
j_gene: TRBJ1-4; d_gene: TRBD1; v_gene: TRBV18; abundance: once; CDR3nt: TGTGCCAGCTCACCAGTTATTACAGGGGGCTCCGAGGAAAAACTGTTTTTT; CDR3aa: CASSPVITGGSEEKLFF
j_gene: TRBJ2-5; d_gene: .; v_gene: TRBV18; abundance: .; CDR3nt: TGTGCCAGCTCACCACCACGGGACCAAGAGACCCAGTACTTC; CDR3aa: CASSPPRDQETQYF
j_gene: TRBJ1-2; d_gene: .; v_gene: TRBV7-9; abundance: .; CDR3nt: TGTGCCAGCAGCTTAGAAGCAGGGCGCTATGGCTACACCTTC; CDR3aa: CASSLEAGRYGYTF
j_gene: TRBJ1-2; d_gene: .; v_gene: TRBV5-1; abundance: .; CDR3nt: TGCGCCAGCAGCTTGGTTCTCGGGTCAGGGGATGGCTACACCTTC; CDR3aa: CASSLVLGSGDGYTF
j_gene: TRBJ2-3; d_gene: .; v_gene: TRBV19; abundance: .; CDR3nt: TGTGCCAGTAGTTTCACTCACACAGATACGCAGTATTTT; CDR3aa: CASSFTHTDTQYF